The entry below gives a single TCR beta chain sequence along with its context. The germline V gene encodes CDR1 DFQATT and CDR2 SNEGSKA (reference sequence). This CDR3 comprises 14 residues. The junction had 6 bases not matched to a gene; V was cut back by 3 bases and J by 3 bases. The data are from a study of blood T cell repertoires in COVID-19. The assay was immunoSEQ multiplex PCR, and TCRdb's table has in-frame clones only and misses some. The sample holds more than 150,000 clones, 75% to 85% seen once. This chain joins TRBV20-1 and TRBJ2-7, with 9 bases fitting TRBD2. The receptor was derived from a man aged 35 to 55 who had recovered from COVID-19. What was sequenced was PBMCs or T cells enriched from blood (not recorded which). The CDR3 is CSASSGSPFYEQYF. The CDR3 DNA reads TGCAGTGCTAGTAGCGGGAGCCCCTTCTACGAGCAGTACTTC.